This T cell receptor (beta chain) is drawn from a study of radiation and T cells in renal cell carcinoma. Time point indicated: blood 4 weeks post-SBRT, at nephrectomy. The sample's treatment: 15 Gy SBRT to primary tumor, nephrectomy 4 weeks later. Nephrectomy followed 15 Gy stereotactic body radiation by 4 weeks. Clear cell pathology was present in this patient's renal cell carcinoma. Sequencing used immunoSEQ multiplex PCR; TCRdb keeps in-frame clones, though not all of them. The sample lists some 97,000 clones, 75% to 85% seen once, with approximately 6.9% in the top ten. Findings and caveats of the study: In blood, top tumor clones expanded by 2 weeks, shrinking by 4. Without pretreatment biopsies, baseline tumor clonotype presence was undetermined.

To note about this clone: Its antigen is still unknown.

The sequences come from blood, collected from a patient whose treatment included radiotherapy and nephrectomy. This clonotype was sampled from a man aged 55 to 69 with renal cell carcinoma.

The DNA for the CDR3 is TGCGCCAGCAGCCAGGGGAGGGAAAGAAGCACAGATACGCAGTATTTT. Protein: CASSQGRERSTDTQYF. V and J are TRBV5-1 and TRBJ2-3; tentative D call: TRBD2 (7 bases). Trimming removed 4 bases from V and 0 bases from J, with 15 bases in between. The CDR3 length is 16 residues. CDR1 is SGHRS and CDR2 is YFSETQ in the germline V gene. Complete variable domain (other parts from reference TRBV5-1 and TRBJ2-3): KAGVTQTPRYLIKTRGQQVTLSCSPISGHRSVSWYQQTPGQGLQFLFEYFSETQRNKGNFPGRFSGRQFSNSRSEMNVSTLELGDSALYLCASSQGRERSTDTQYFGPGTRLTVL.